Each of the 18 T cell receptor beta chains below was sequenced from the same sample in a study of cytomegalovirus exposure and HLA in healthy donors. PCR primers comprised 60 Vbeta and 13 Jbeta primers. Profiling relied on immunoSEQ multiplex PCR, and the TCRdb table lists in-frame clones only, not all of them. The sample holds some 120,000 clones; approximately 80% are singletons and the top ten take about 3.9%. Material: PBMCs. These receptors originate from a woman in her thirties in good health and CMV-seronegative.

The V and J genes are TRBV7-9 and TRBJ2-5, with D possibly being TRBD1 (5 bases). The closer fit of TRBJ2-7 to the DNA end suggests the J call may be wrong. This CDR3 contains 13 residues. The germline CDR1 and CDR2 sequences are SEHNR and FQNEAQ (reference sequence). The CDR3 nucleotides are TGTGCCAGCAGCAGCAGGGCCCTATACGAGCAGTACTTC. It codes for CASSSRALYEQYF.

This clone was counted only a few times. This chain links TRBV6-1 with TRBJ1-2; D unclear. Germline CDR1 reads MNHNS; CDR2 reads SASEGT. The CDR3 totals 15 residues. V gave up 8 bases and J gave up 5 bases, with 21 bases separating them. The CDR3 coding sequence is TGTGCCAGCGTACCCGATCTCGTGGTCGGGTATGGCTACACCTTC. This sequence encodes CASVPDLVVGYGYTF.

Note on this clone: Germline and junction disagree at one end, which may indicate a read error. This chain links TRBV7-9 with TRBJ1-1; D gene uncertain. The germline CDR1 and CDR2 sequences are SEHNR and FQNEAQ (reference sequence). This CDR3 is built from 13 residues. The CDR3 is CSSSLVGEQAAFF. In DNA form, the CDR3 reads TGTTCCAGCAGCTTAGTTGGGGAGCAGGCGGCTTTCTTT.

This chain connects TRBV11-3 to TRBJ2-3; 9 bases are shared with TRBD2. The CDR3 covers 13 residues. Trimming at V came to 7 bases and at J to 6 bases, leaving 5 bases not matched to a gene. Germline V gene data show CDR1 as SGHNT and CDR2 as YENEEA. For the CDR3, the DNA is TGTGCCAGCACCGCGGGAGGGCCGGATACGCAGTATTTT. The encoded protein is CASTAGGPDTQYF.

The J gene is TRBJ2-3, the V gene TRBV18, with a possible D match to TRBD2 (5 bases). V was pared by 1 base and J by 0 bases, with 8 bases between. Germline V gene sequence: CDR1 KGHSH, CDR2 LQKENI. This CDR3 has 15 residues. In DNA form, the CDR3 reads TGTGCCAGCTCACCACAAAGCGGCAGCACAGATACGCAGTATTTT. The encoded protein is CASSPQSGSTDTQYF.

This clone was detected only a few times. J is TRBJ1-5 and V is TRBV19; D might be TRBD1 (6 bases). The V end was cut by 4 bases, the J end by 2 bases, with 15 bases between. Germline V lookup: CDR1 LNHDA, CDR2 SQIVND (reference sequence). This CDR3 has 16 amino acids. The CDR3 DNA reads TGTGCCAGTAGTACCTTTGACAGGCCTGGCAATCAGCCCCAGCATTTT. Translating it yields CASSTFDRPGNQPQHF.

Concerning this clone: The junction and the germline gene differ at one end; a read error may be behind it. The rearrangement uses TRBV7-9 and TRBJ2-7; 11 nucleotides line up with TRBD2. Germline assignment: CDR1 SEHNR and CDR2 FQNEAQ (reference sequence). This CDR3 has 16 residues. The CDR3 is CSSSTTSGISSYEQYF. The CDR3, as DNA: TGTTCCAGCAGCACGACTAGCGGGATTTCCTCCTACGAGCAGTACTTC.

The chain couples TRBV5-1 to TRBJ2-5, with D perhaps TRBD1 (6 bases). The CDR3 is 13 amino acids. The germline CDR1 and CDR2 sequences are SGHRS and YFSETQ. The V end was cut by 4 bases, the J end by 2 bases, with 9 bases between. The CDR3 spells CASSPTGQETQYF. Here the CDR3 DNA reads TGCGCCAGCAGCCCGACAGGACAAGAGACCCAGTACTTC.

This chain links TRBV6-1 with TRBJ2-3; 13 positions agree with TRBD2. CDR3 length: 13 amino acids. The V gene's germline CDR1 is MNHNS and CDR2 SASEGT. V lost 8 bases and J lost 4; bases outside the gene matches: 0. CDR3 loop: CASGLAGADTQYF. As DNA, the CDR3 is TGTGCCAGCGGACTAGCGGGAGCAGATACGCAGTATTTT.

The chain combines TRBV6-5 with TRBJ1-2; tentatively, D is TRBD1 (6 bases). In germline, CDR1 is MNHEY, CDR2 SVGAGI. With 2 bases removed from V and 6 bases from J, the gap between germline ends came to 19 bases. This CDR3 region has 16 residues. The CDR3: CASSYRKGEGWDGYTF. In DNA, the CDR3 is TGTGCCAGCAGTTACAGGAAGGGGGAGGGTTGGGATGGCTACACCTTC.

The chain links TRBV6-1 to TRBJ2-5; TRBD2 matches at 13 bases. Germline-derived CDR1 and CDR2 are MNHNS and SASEGT. The ends lost 3 bases at V and 3 bases at J; junction bases unmatched: 10. This CDR3 is 18 amino acids long. CDR3 residues: CASSDGPPGLAGEETQYF. The CDR3 DNA reads TGTGCCAGCAGTGACGGACCCCCAGGACTAGCGGGAGAAGAGACCCAGTACTTC.

The chain combines TRBV6-6 with TRBJ2-5, with 7 nucleotides matching TRBD2. The CDR3 sequence is 14 residues long. The germline V gene has CDR1 MNHNY and CDR2 SVGAGI (reference sequence). The J segment lost 3 bases and the V segment lost 5 bases, leaving 6 bases of the junction unmatched. CDR3 in amino acids: CASSMIGGKETQYF. The DNA of the CDR3 is TGTGCCAGCAGTATGATCGGGGGGAAAGAGACCCAGTACTTC.

V is TRBV5-1 and J is TRBJ2-3; 7 bases are shared with TRBD1. V lost 3 bases and J lost 6; bases outside the gene matches: 10. CDR1 SGHRS and CDR2 YFSETQ come from the germline V gene. This CDR3 contains 15 residues. CDR3 amino acids: CASSSGQEKSDTQYF. The CDR3 DNA is TGCGCCAGCAGCTCAGGACAGGAAAAGTCTGATACGCAGTATTTT.

V and J are TRBV27 and TRBJ2-1, with a possible D match to TRBD1 (5 bases). The V end lost 8 bases, the J end lost 2 bases, and 13 bases lay between the germline ends. The CDR3 consists of 14 residues. In germline, CDR1 is MNHEY, CDR2 SMNVEV (reference sequence). This CDR3 reads CASAPAGPYNEQFF. The CDR3 nucleotides read TGTGCCAGCGCCCCCGCAGGGCCCTACAATGAGCAGTTCTTC.

This chain joins TRBV28 and TRBJ2-7, with 7 bases fitting TRBD1. CDR3 size: 16 residues. Looked up from germline, CDR1 is MDHEN and CDR2 is SYDVKM. V gave up 6 bases and J gave up 2 bases; unmatched junction bases: 13. The CDR3 loop is CASSHTVWDSTYEQYF. The DNA for the CDR3 is TGTGCCAGCAGCCACACCGTTTGGGACAGCACCTACGAGCAGTACTTC.

This rearrangement joins TRBV18 to TRBJ2-7; 9 bases fit TRBD1. CDR1 and CDR2 (germline): KGHSH, LQKENI. V trimming: 1 base; J trimming: 4 bases; junction bases outside the gene matches: 11. The CDR3 sequence is 17 residues long. The CDR3 loop reads CASSPQETGTGYYEQYF. CDR3 in DNA: TGTGCCAGCTCACCACAAGAGACCGGGACAGGGTATTACGAGCAGTACTTC.

The rearrangement uses TRBV28 and TRBJ2-3; 10 bases line up with TRBD1. This CDR3 is built from 16 residues. V dropped 5 bases and J dropped 4; count of bases not matched to a gene: 9. Germline-derived CDR1 and CDR2 are MDHEN and SYDVKM. CDR3 nucleotide sequence: TGTGCCAGCAGTGCCCCGGGACAGGGGTTGGCAGATACGCAGTATTTT. It translates to CASSAPGQGLADTQYF.

This clone has more than one count but fewer than ten. V gene TRBV11-2 combines with J gene TRBJ2-3, with TRBD2 as a possible D gene (5 bases). This CDR3 is 15 amino acids long. Germline loops: CDR1 SGHAT, CDR2 FQNNGV. The V end lost 0 bases, the J end lost 1 base, and 8 bases lay between the germline ends. CDR3 sequence reads: CASSLDEGGTDTQYF. The DNA of the CDR3 is TGTGCCAGCAGCTTAGATGAGGGTGGCACAGATACGCAGTATTTT.